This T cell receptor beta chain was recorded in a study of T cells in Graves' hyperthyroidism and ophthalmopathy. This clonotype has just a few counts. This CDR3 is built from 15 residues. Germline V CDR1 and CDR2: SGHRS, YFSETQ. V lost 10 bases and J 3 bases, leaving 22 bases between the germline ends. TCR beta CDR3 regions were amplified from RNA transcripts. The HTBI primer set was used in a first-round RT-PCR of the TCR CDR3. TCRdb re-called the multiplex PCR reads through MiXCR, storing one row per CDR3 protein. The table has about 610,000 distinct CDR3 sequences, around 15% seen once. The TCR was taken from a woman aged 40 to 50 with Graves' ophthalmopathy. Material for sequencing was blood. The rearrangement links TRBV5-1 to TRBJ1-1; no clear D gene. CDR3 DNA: TGCGCCCAAACGGGAGGCCGACCAATTTACACTGAAGCTTTCTTT. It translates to CAQTGGRPIYTEAFF. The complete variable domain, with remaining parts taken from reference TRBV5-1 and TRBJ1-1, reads KAGVTQTPRYLIKTRGQQVTLSCSPISGHRSVSWYQQTPGQGLQFLFEYFSETQRNKGNFPGRFSGRQFSNSRSEMNVSTLELGDSALYLCAQTGGRPIYTEAFFGQGTRLTVV.